This TCR beta chain was sequenced for a study of long-term antiretroviral therapy in people with HIV. In this sample, this clone turned up once. As yet, its antigen is unknown. Per donor, a minimum of one pre-ART and a minimum of two post-ART PBMC samples were available. This CDR3 is built from 14 residues. V was shortened by 3 bases and J by 7 bases, with 13 bases between the two germline ends. Germline V lookup: CDR1 SGHDN, CDR2 FVKESK. Study results and limitations: Against controls, HIV repertoires showed narrower ranges of CDR3 length.

The assay, immunoSEQ v3.0, was run at survey level. Sequencing used immunoSEQ multiplex PCR; TCRdb keeps in-frame clones, though not all of them. Altogether some 40,000 clones are present, more than 80% being singletons, with the ten largest covering approximately 6%. The sample consisted of unsorted PBMCs, taken 3.1 years after starting antiretroviral therapy. The gene calls are TRBV14 and TRBJ2-1; D is possibly TRBD2 (7 bases). The origin of this receptor is a woman aged 45 to 65 with HIV. CDR3 sequence reads: CASSHPGGQNEQFF. Here the CDR3 DNA reads TGTGCCAGCAGCCACCCCGGGGGGCAGAATGAGCAGTTCTTC. Looking up the rest from reference TRBV14 and TRBJ2-1 gives the full variable domain: EAGVTQFPSHSVIEKGQTVTLRCDPISGHDNLYWYRRVMGKEIKFLLHFVKESKQDESGMPNNRFLAERTGGTYSTLKVQPAELEDSGVYFCASSHPGGQNEQFFGPGTRLTVL.